The 10 T cell receptor beta chains reported below all come from one sample, sequenced in a study of shared clonotypes between healthy human individuals. Only in-frame clones appear in the TCRdb table, and some are missing; sequencing was by immunoSEQ multiplex PCR. The data contain about 680,000 clones, around 74% of them singletons. Sequencing used memory CD4+ T cells sorted from blood. The subset here: CD45RA-negative fraction. These receptors were collected from a woman in her 30s in good health.

CDR3 sequence reads: CASSAQWGDSGNTIYF. DNA for the CDR3: TGTGCCAGCAGTGCTCAGTGGGGGGACTCTGGAAACACCATATATTTT. The gene calls are TRBV28 and TRBJ1-3; a weak D match, TRBD1 (5 bases). This CDR3 has 16 amino acids. The V end lost 5 bases, the J end lost 0 bases, and 14 bases lay between the germline ends. CDR1 MDHEN and CDR2 SYDVKM come from the germline V gene.

This rearrangement joins TRBV7-2 to TRBJ2-6; D uncertain. The germline V and J ends were trimmed by 6 bases and 0 bases, with 9 bases remaining between them. CDR1 is SGHTA and CDR2 is FQGNSA in the germline V gene. The CDR3 is 15 amino acids. CDR3 coding DNA: TGTGCCAGCAGACGGGTAGGCTCTGGGGCCAACGTCCTGACTTTC. Its protein product is CASRRVGSGANVLTF. The full variable domain, completed using reference TRBV7-2 and TRBJ2-6, is GAGVSQSPSNKVTEKGKDVELRCDPISGHTALYWYRQSLGQGLEFLIYFQGNSAPDKSGLPSDRFSAERTGGSVSTLTIQRTQQEDSAVYLCASRRVGSGANVLTFGAGSRLTVL.

The rearrangement links TRBV28 to TRBJ2-2; D might be TRBD2 (6 bases). The CDR3 sequence is 15 residues long. V lost 6 bases and J 3 bases, leaving 14 bases between the germline ends. The germline V gene has CDR1 MDHEN and CDR2 SYDVKM. The CDR3 loop is CASSLGGADTGELFF. Written as DNA, the CDR3 is TGTGCCAGCAGCCTAGGCGGGGCCGACACCGGGGAGCTGTTTTTT. The variable domain in full, completed from reference TRBV28 and TRBJ2-2, reads DVKVTQSSRYLVKRTGEKVFLECVQDMDHENMFWYRQDPGLGLRLIYFSYDVKMKEKGDIPEGYSVSREKKERFSLILESASTNQTSMYLCASSLGGADTGELFFGEGSRLTVL.

The J gene is TRBJ2-2, the V gene TRBV18; no clear D gene. Germline V gene data show CDR1 as KGHSH and CDR2 as LQKENI. CDR3 length equals 16 residues. Trimming cost V 2 bases and J 2 bases, with 12 bases left between them. CDR3: CASSPGAALNTGELFF. CDR3 in DNA: TGTGCCAGCTCACCAGGAGCAGCGTTAAACACCGGGGAGCTGTTTTTT.

V is TRBV11-2 and J is TRBJ1-4; D unclear. V gave up 5 bases and J gave up 8 bases, with 9 bases separating them. Germline V CDR1 and CDR2: SGHAT, FQNNGV. This CDR3 is 12 amino acids long. The CDR3 here is CASSPRTEKLFF. For the CDR3, the DNA is TGTGCCAGCAGCCCTCGTACCGAAAAACTGTTTTTT.

This clone was counted a few times. The rearrangement links TRBV4-2 to TRBJ2-3; the match to TRBD2 covers 8 bases. Per the germline V gene, CDR1 is LGHNA and CDR2 is YNFKEQ. V lost 0 bases to trimming and J lost 3 bases; unmatched junction nucleotides: 2. This CDR3 has 15 residues. CDR3 sequence: CASSQETSETDTQYF. CDR3 coding DNA: TGTGCCAGCAGCCAAGAGACTAGCGAAACAGATACGCAGTATTTT.

This clone has at least ten counts. The chain recombines TRBV28 with TRBJ2-1; TRBD2 aligns across 9 bases. V dropped 4 bases and J dropped 8; count of bases not matched to a gene: 12. Germline lookup yields CDR1 MDHEN and CDR2 SYDVKM. This CDR3 is built from 16 residues. Here the CDR3 DNA reads TGTGCCAGCAGTTCCCCGACCGGGACTAGCTGGTATGAGCAGTTCTTC. Residues: CASSSPTGTSWYEQFF.

The chain carries TRBV28 and TRBJ1-1; 11 bases agree with TRBD1. In germline, CDR1 is MDHEN, CDR2 SYDVKM. The V and J ends lost 5 bases and 11 bases, in that order; junction bases with no gene match: 10. The CDR3 sequence is 14 residues long. The CDR3: CASSIPRDRGIAFF. DNA for the CDR3: TGTGCCAGCAGTATTCCGCGGGACAGGGGGATCGCTTTCTTT. The whole variable domain, remainder taken from reference TRBV28 and TRBJ1-1, is DVKVTQSSRYLVKRTGEKVFLECVQDMDHENMFWYRQDPGLGLRLIYFSYDVKMKEKGDIPEGYSVSREKKERFSLILESASTNQTSMYLCASSIPRDRGIAFFGQGTRLTVV.

The rearrangement uses TRBV11-2 and TRBJ2-5; D is ambiguous. Germline loops: CDR1 SGHAT, CDR2 FQNNGV. This CDR3 contains 11 residues. Trimming left V 5 bases short and J 5 bases short, with 6 bases between. CDR3 residues: CASSNGETQYF. CDR3 nucleotide sequence: TGTGCCAGCAGCAATGGGGAGACCCAGTACTTC. The whole variable domain, remainder taken from reference TRBV11-2 and TRBJ2-5, is EAGVAQSPRYKIIEKRQSVAFWCNPISGHATLYWYQQILGQGPKLLIQFQNNGVVDDSQLPKDRFSAERLKGVDSTLKIQPAKLEDSAVYLCASSNGETQYFGPGTRLLVL.

The rearrangement uses TRBV5-4 and TRBJ2-7; D call uncertain. Deletions cut 3 bases from V and 0 bases from J, with 7 bases between. Germline V gene sequence: CDR1 SGHNT, CDR2 YYREEE (reference sequence). The CDR3 contains 13 residues. CDR3 nucleotides: TGTGCCAGCAGCTCCCCATCCTCCTACGAGCAGTACTTC. It yields the protein CASSSPSSYEQYF.